Listed below are T cell receptor beta chains from one sample, sequenced in a study of blood T cell repertoires in COVID-19. Assay: immunoSEQ multiplex PCR; the TCRdb copy retains only in-frame clones and omits some. The sample lists over 200,000 clones, just over 85% occurring once. Sample: peripheral blood. These receptors all stem from a man aged 25 to 45 who had recovered from COVID-19. The CDR3 runs from the conserved cysteine through the conserved F or W. A D gene is named only where the DNA matches it firmly. Not all rows give a size; the values are once, few, many and, for expanded clones, a class.

V: TRBV19; D: .; J: TRBJ1-1; size: once; CDR3: CASSIGPDSRMNTEAFF
V: TRBV4-1; D: .; J: TRBJ1-4; size: .; CDR3: CASSGNRGSNEKLFF
V: TRBV19; D: .; J: TRBJ1-1; size: few; CDR3: CASSINREPTTTTEAFF
V: TRBV7-9; D: TRBD1; J: TRBJ1-1; size: few; CDR3: CASSFRDRNISAFF
V: TRBV12-3/TRBV12-4; D: .; J: TRBJ1-5; size: .; CDR3: CASRQGIWQPQHF
V: TRBV18; D: TRBD1; J: TRBJ2-7; size: .; CDR3: CASSPDRGPYEQYF
V: TRBV11-2; D: .; J: TRBJ1-5; size: .; CDR3: CASSKQQGQPQHF
V: TRBV11-2; D: TRBD1; J: TRBJ2-7; size: .; CDR3: CASIDRVGYEQYF
V: TRBV7-6; D: .; J: TRBJ1-1; size: once; CDR3: CASSANDIRGLRIAFF
V: TRBV10-1; D: .; J: TRBJ2-7; size: .; CDR3: CASSEGAGYEQYF
V: TRBV18; D: .; J: TRBJ1-5; size: .; CDR3: CASSPFGPDNEQPQHF
V: TRBV9; D: TRBD2; J: TRBJ2-1; size: .; CDR3: CASSVAGLAGSYEQFF
V: TRBV19; D: .; J: TRBJ2-5; size: .; CDR3: CASGLRETQYF
V: TRBV18; D: TRBD2; J: TRBJ2-7; size: .; CDR3: CASSPRAGGEGEQYF
V: TRBV5-6; D: .; J: TRBJ1-1; size: .; CDR3: CASSLIFDRTTEAFF
V: TRBV24-1; D: .; J: TRBJ1-2; size: .; CDR3: CATSDLGAGYTF
V: TRBV4-3; D: .; J: TRBJ1-5; size: .; CDR3: CASSQGDYSNQPQHF
V: TRBV10-1; D: .; J: TRBJ2-2; size: .; CDR3: CASSRTLAGGELFF
V: TRBV5-1; D: .; J: TRBJ1-1; size: .; CDR3: CASSLQGSTEAFF
V: TRBV12-3/TRBV12-4; D: .; J: TRBJ2-7; size: .; CDR3: CASSLRQAYEQYF
V: TRBV11-3; D: .; J: TRBJ2-5; size: once; CDR3: CASSFFGETQYF
V: TRBV10-3; D: TRBD1; J: TRBJ1-4; size: .; CDR3: CAISEWGTGDEKLFF
V: TRBV10-1; D: .; J: TRBJ1-2; size: few; CDR3: CASSEGGNNYGYTF
V: TRBV19; D: .; J: TRBJ1-5; size: .; CDR3: CASSMGGDHQPQHF
V: TRBV25-1; D: TRBD1; J: TRBJ1-2; size: .; CDR3: CASTETGTEGSGYTF
V: TRBV29-1; D: TRBD2; J: TRBJ2-5; size: once; CDR3: CSVEGGGGTQETQYF
V: TRBV28; D: .; J: TRBJ2-2; size: .; CDR3: CASSLARGTGELFF
V: TRBV7-6; D: .; J: TRBJ1-1; size: .; CDR3: CASSNEWGVGTEAFF
V: TRBV7-2; D: .; J: TRBJ2-7; size: .; CDR3: CASSLVTASYEQYF
V: TRBV15; D: .; J: TRBJ1-6; size: .; CDR3: CATSRDRGPNNSPLHF
V: TRBV29-1; D: .; J: TRBJ2-2; size: once; CDR3: CSVVRRGSMSGALFF
V: TRBV10-2; D: .; J: TRBJ1-1; size: .; CDR3: CASTPGRMNTEAFF
V: TRBV15; D: .; J: TRBJ1-6; size: .; CDR3: CATASHFGGLSNSPLHF
V: TRBV30; D: .; J: TRBJ2-7; size: .; CDR3: CAGTGTRNYEQYF
V: TRBV11-2; D: TRBD2; J: TRBJ2-3; size: .; CDR3: CASSLGNSGGPDTQYF
V: TRBV7-8; D: .; J: TRBJ1-2; size: .; CDR3: CASSLVSFNTFGYTF